This passage covers 2 T cell receptor beta chains from one sample sequenced in a study of beta chain features in type 1 diabetes. These receptors have no known antigen. cDNA synthesis used the whole RNA isolate, giving expressed TCRB sequences. The data were produced by immunoSEQ multiplex PCR, yet TCRdb's version contains in-frame clones alone and is incomplete. The table lists fewer than 450,000 clones, 13% of them singletons. General observations from the study: A moderate, significant TCRB CDR3 shortening appeared in type 1 diabetes across four CD4+ subsets.

Sequencing input: naive CD4+ T cells from blood. Receptors originate from a woman under 30 with type 1 diabetes.

The chain carries TRBV18 and TRBJ2-7; a weak D match, TRBD1 (7 bases). V lost 4 bases to trimming and J lost 0 bases, with 13 bases between them. Per germline, CDR1 KGHSH and CDR2 LQKENI. The CDR3 extends over 15 amino acids. This CDR3 is CASSRRGQSSYEQYF. The CDR3 nucleotides are TGTGCCAGCTCACGGAGGGGACAGAGCTCCTACGAGCAGTACTTC. Using reference TRBV18 and TRBJ2-7 for the parts outside the CDR3, the full variable domain is NAGVMQNPRHLVRRRGQEARLRCSPMKGHSHVYWYRQLPEEGLKFMVYLQKENIIDESGMPKERFSAEFPKEGPSILRIQQVVRGDSAAYFCASSRRGQSSYEQYFGPGTRLTVT.

V and J are TRBV2 and TRBJ1-3, with D perhaps TRBD1 (6 bases). The V gene lost 0 bases and the J gene lost 4 bases, with 16 bases spanning the gap. Germline V gene sequence: CDR1 SNHLY, CDR2 FYNNEI. The CDR3 is 17 amino acids. CDR3 amino acids: CASSEAGGAGIGNTIYF. The CDR3 bases are TGTGCCAGCAGTGAAGCAGGGGGGGCCGGGATCGGAAACACCATATATTTT.